These T cell receptor beta chains were read from a single sample in a study of T cell responses to AZD1222 COVID-19 vaccine. Profiled with immunoSEQ multiplex PCR; TCRdb holds only in-frame clones, not every one. This sample has around 150,000 clones, with roughly 90% found just once. Sequencing was performed on peripheral blood, taken 28 days after the second AZD1222 dose. The origin of the receptors is an adult who received the AZD1222 COVID-19 vaccine. Each CDR3 is given with its conserved first and last residue. The order of the fields is clone size, J gene, V gene, D gene, CDR3 protein, CDR3 DNA. A D gene is named only where the DNA matches it firmly. Rows give clone size only sometimes, using once, few, many, or a class for an expanded clone.

size: NA
J: TRBJ2-7
V: TRBV30
D: TRBD1
CDR3: CAWDGQGSGEQYF
DNA: TGTGCCTGGGACGGACAGGGGAGCGGCGAGCAGTACTTC

size: NA
J: TRBJ1-2
V: TRBV7-2
D: NA
CDR3: CASSPRSLEGYTF
DNA: TGTGCCAGCAGCCCGCGGAGTCTAGAGGGCTACACCTTC

size: NA
J: TRBJ1-2
V: TRBV14
D: NA
CDR3: CASSSGVTTPYGYTF
DNA: TGTGCCAGCAGCAGCGGGGTTACGACACCCTATGGCTACACCTTC

size: NA
J: TRBJ2-1
V: TRBV14
D: NA
CDR3: CASSQGTGVGHEQFF
DNA: TGTGCCAGCAGCCAAGGGACTGGGGTTGGGCATGAGCAGTTCTTC

size: NA
J: TRBJ1-5
V: TRBV4-2
D: NA
CDR3: CASSRGGGNSNQPQHF
DNA: TGTGCCAGCAGCCGCGGAGGAGGAAATAGCAATCAGCCCCAGCATTTT

size: NA
J: TRBJ1-6
V: TRBV23-1
D: NA
CDR3: CASSHGAGANSPLHF
DNA: TGCGCCAGCAGTCATGGGGCGGGGGCAAATTCACCCCTCCACTTT

size: NA
J: TRBJ1-2
V: TRBV20-1
D: NA
CDR3: CSASPGYTNGYTF
DNA: TGCAGTGCTAGTCCAGGTTATACAAATGGCTACACCTTC

size: once
J: TRBJ2-7
V: TRBV18
D: TRBD1
CDR3: CASSPPGGQGYEQYF
DNA: TGTGCCAGCTCACCTCCGGGGGGACAGGGTTACGAGCAGTACTTC

size: NA
J: TRBJ2-7
V: TRBV29-1
D: NA
CDR3: CSVGVRQAYEQYF
DNA: TGCAGCGTGGGGGTTAGACAGGCCTACGAGCAGTACTTC

size: NA
J: TRBJ2-7
V: TRBV4-1
D: NA
CDR3: CASSQEDLYEQYF
DNA: TGCGCCAGCAGCCAAGAGGATCTCTACGAGCAGTACTTC

size: NA
J: TRBJ2-2
V: TRBV2
D: TRBD1
CDR3: CASSFDRVGGELFF
DNA: TGTGCCAGCAGTTTCGACAGGGTCGGGGGGGAGCTGTTTTTT

size: NA
J: TRBJ2-1
V: TRBV9
D: NA
CDR3: CASSPRAGRGYNEQFF
DNA: TGTGCCAGCAGCCCTCGGGCAGGTAGGGGCTACAATGAGCAGTTCTTC

size: NA
J: TRBJ2-1
V: TRBV3-1/TRBV3-2
D: NA
CDR3: CASSHLTTHGYNEQFF
DNA: TGTGCCAGCAGCCATTTGACTACCCATGGCTACAATGAGCAGTTCTTC

size: NA
J: TRBJ2-7
V: TRBV6-5
D: NA
CDR3: CASSTGQSFSYEQYF
DNA: TGTGCCAGCAGTACCGGACAGTCTTTCTCCTACGAGCAGTACTTC

size: NA
J: TRBJ1-1
V: TRBV9
D: NA
CDR3: CASSVVGEAFF
DNA: TGTGCCAGCAGCGTAGTAGGGGAAGCTTTCTTT

size: NA
J: TRBJ2-6
V: TRBV18
D: NA
CDR3: CASSPPERGASGANVLTF
DNA: TGTGCCAGCTCACCACCGGAGCGAGGGGCATCTGGGGCCAACGTCCTGACTTTC

size: NA
J: TRBJ1-1
V: TRBV2
D: NA
CDR3: CASSLLGGRAFF
DNA: TGTGCCAGCAGCCTGCTGGGGGGGCGAGCTTTCTTT

size: few
J: TRBJ1-5
V: TRBV6-5
D: TRBD1
CDR3: CASSSTGKQPQHF
DNA: TGTGCCAGCAGTTCGACAGGGAAACAGCCCCAGCATTTT

size: NA
J: TRBJ1-1
V: TRBV6-5
D: TRBD1
CDR3: CASSPRGWDTEAFF
DNA: TGTGCCAGCAGTCCCAGGGGGTGGGACACTGAAGCTTTCTTT

size: once
J: TRBJ1-1
V: TRBV5-1
D: NA
CDR3: CASSPGVPNTEAFF
DNA: TGCGCCAGCAGCCCCGGCGTACCTAACACTGAAGCTTTCTTT

size: NA
J: TRBJ2-2
V: TRBV3-1/TRBV3-2
D: TRBD1
CDR3: CASSHPGGNTGELFF
DNA: TGTGCCAGCAGTCACCCAGGGGGGAACACCGGGGAGCTGTTTTTT

size: NA
J: TRBJ1-1
V: TRBV24-1
D: NA
CDR3: CATSDFSRGREGNTEAFF
DNA: TGTGCCACCAGTGATTTTTCACGGGGGCGTGAAGGGAACACTGAAGCTTTCTTT

size: few
J: TRBJ2-3
V: TRBV12-3/TRBV12-4
D: NA
CDR3: CASSLKGTDTQYF
DNA: TGTGCCAGCAGTTTAAAAGGCACAGATACGCAGTATTTT

size: NA
J: TRBJ1-3
V: TRBV9
D: NA
CDR3: CASSEGGPGNTIYF
DNA: TGTGCCAGCAGCGAGGGGGGCCCTGGAAACACCATATATTTT

size: once
J: TRBJ2-3
V: TRBV4-1
D: NA
CDR3: CASSQGPSSGDTQYF
DNA: TGCGCCAGCAGCCAAGGGCCTAGCTCAGGAGATACGCAGTATTTT

size: NA
J: TRBJ2-7
V: TRBV29-1
D: NA
CDR3: CSVEEARGGEQYF
DNA: TGCAGCGTTGAAGAAGCCAGGGGTGGCGAGCAGTACTTC

size: NA
J: TRBJ1-6
V: TRBV5-1
D: TRBD1
CDR3: CASSLEDREASPLHF
DNA: TGCGCCAGCAGCTTAGAGGACAGGGAAGCGTCACCCCTCCACTTT

size: few
J: TRBJ1-4
V: TRBV7-9
D: TRBD1
CDR3: CASSPPGQGINEKLFF
DNA: TGTGCCAGCAGCCCCCCGGGACAGGGTATTAATGAAAAACTGTTTTTT

size: once
J: TRBJ1-4
V: TRBV6-5
D: NA
CDR3: CASTLGTVGEKLFF
DNA: TGTGCCAGCACCCTCGGAACAGTTGGTGAAAAACTGTTTTTT

size: once
J: TRBJ1-5
V: TRBV10-3
D: TRBD1
CDR3: CAISEAPTGGSTQPQHF
DNA: TGTGCCATCAGTGAGGCTCCGACAGGGGGGTCAACTCAGCCCCAGCATTTT

size: NA
J: TRBJ1-2
V: TRBV4-2
D: NA
CDR3: CASSQDLSASYGYTF
DNA: TGTGCCAGCAGCCAAGATCTTTCAGCTAGCTATGGCTACACCTTC

size: NA
J: TRBJ2-2
V: TRBV27
D: NA
CDR3: CASRDSKATGELFF
DNA: TGTGCCAGCAGGGACAGTAAAGCGACCGGGGAGCTGTTTTTT

size: once
J: TRBJ1-2
V: TRBV18
D: NA
CDR3: CASSTGVGDGYTF
DNA: TGTGCCAGCTCCACCGGAGTGGGTGATGGCTACACCTTC

size: NA
J: TRBJ2-1
V: TRBV5-5
D: TRBD2
CDR3: CASSLLTRGGNSYNEQFF
DNA: TGTGCCAGCAGCTTGTTAACCCGCGGGGGTAACTCCTACAATGAGCAGTTCTTC

size: NA
J: TRBJ1-1
V: TRBV9
D: NA
CDR3: CASSSPAGQAFF
DNA: TGTGCCAGCAGCTCACCGGCAGGCCAAGCTTTCTTT

size: NA
J: TRBJ2-2
V: TRBV7-9
D: NA
CDR3: CASRSGENTGELFF
DNA: TGTGCCAGCAGGTCAGGGGAAAACACCGGGGAGCTGTTTTTT

size: few
J: TRBJ1-2
V: TRBV3-1/TRBV3-2
D: TRBD1
CDR3: CASSRAPQGGHGYTF
DNA: TGTGCCAGCAGCCGGGCCCCACAGGGGGGTCATGGCTACACCTTC

size: NA
J: TRBJ2-1
V: TRBV12-1
D: NA
CDR3: CASSSVGQDFNEQFF
DNA: TGTGCCAGCTCCTCGGTGGGGCAGGACTTCAATGAGCAGTTCTTC

size: NA
J: TRBJ2-3
V: TRBV10-3
D: TRBD2
CDR3: CAISESSSGGPPSHTDTQYF
DNA: TGTGCCATCAGTGAGTCGTCTAGCGGGGGGCCTCCGTCCCACACAGATACGCAGTATTTT

size: NA
J: TRBJ2-1
V: TRBV4-1
D: NA
CDR3: CASSQDKGLTYNEQFF
DNA: TGCGCCAGCAGCCAAGATAAGGGTCTGACCTACAATGAGCAGTTCTTC

size: few
J: TRBJ1-5
V: TRBV29-1
D: NA
CDR3: CSVATTAGGNQPQHF
DNA: TGCAGCGTTGCAACGACGGCAGGGGGCAATCAGCCCCAGCATTTT

size: NA
J: TRBJ1-1
V: TRBV12-3/TRBV12-4
D: NA
CDR3: CATGGLNTEAFF
DNA: TGTGCCACCGGGGGGTTGAACACTGAAGCTTTCTTT

size: NA
J: TRBJ1-3
V: TRBV5-1
D: NA
CDR3: CASSLVGGASSGNTIYF
DNA: TGCGCCAGCAGCTTGGTAGGAGGCGCGAGCTCTGGAAACACCATATATTTT

size: few
J: TRBJ2-7
V: TRBV10-3
D: NA
CDR3: CAARGSSYEQYF
DNA: TGTGCCGCACGGGGCAGCTCCTACGAGCAGTACTTC

size: NA
J: TRBJ1-2
V: TRBV3-1/TRBV3-2
D: NA
CDR3: CASSQEINGMGYGYTF
DNA: TGTGCCAGCAGCCAAGAGATCAACGGGATGGGGTATGGCTACACCTTC

size: NA
J: TRBJ1-1
V: TRBV7-8
D: NA
CDR3: CASSFLQSLNTEAFF
DNA: TGTGCCAGCAGCTTCCTCCAGAGCCTGAACACTGAAGCTTTCTTT

size: few
J: TRBJ1-1
V: TRBV18
D: NA
CDR3: CASSSGGDWSTEAFF
DNA: TGTGCCAGCTCATCGGGAGGGGACTGGAGCACTGAAGCTTTCTTT